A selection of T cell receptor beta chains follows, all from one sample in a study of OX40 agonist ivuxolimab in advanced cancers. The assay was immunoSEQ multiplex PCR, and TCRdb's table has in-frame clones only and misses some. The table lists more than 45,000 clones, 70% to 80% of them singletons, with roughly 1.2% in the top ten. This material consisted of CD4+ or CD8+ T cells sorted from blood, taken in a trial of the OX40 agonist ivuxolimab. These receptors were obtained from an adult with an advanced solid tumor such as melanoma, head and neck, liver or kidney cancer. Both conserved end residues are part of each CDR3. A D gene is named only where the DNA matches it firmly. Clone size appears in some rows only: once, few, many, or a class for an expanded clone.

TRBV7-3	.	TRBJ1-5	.	TGTGCCAGCAGCTTAAACGCACCGTCAGGGGATAGCAATCAGCCCCAGCATTTT	CASSLNAPSGDSNQPQHF
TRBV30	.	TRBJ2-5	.	TGTGCCTGGAGTGCCAGTTATAGCGGTTCGGAGACCCAGTACTTC	CAWSASYSGSETQYF
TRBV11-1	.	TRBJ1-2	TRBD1	TGTGCCAGCAGCCGCGGACAGGTTCCGTATGGCTACACCTTC	CASSRGQVPYGYTF
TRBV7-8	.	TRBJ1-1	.	TGTGCCAGCAGCGCCCTAACCGCGGGGGCGCAGGGCACTGAAGCTTTCTTT	CASSALTAGAQGTEAFF
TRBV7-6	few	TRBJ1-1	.	TGTGCCAGCAGCACCGTTGTTGGGGAAGCTTTCTTT	CASSTVVGEAFF
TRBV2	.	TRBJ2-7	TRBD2	TGTGCCAGCAGTGAAGGGGCGGGAGGGACCTACGAGCAGTACTTC	CASSEGAGGTYEQYF
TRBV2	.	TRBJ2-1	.	TGTGCCAGCAGTGAAAGGGACACCCTTGTGAATGAGCAGTTCTTC	CASSERDTLVNEQFF
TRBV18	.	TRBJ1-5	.	TGTGCCAGCTCGCAACAGGGCCAGCCCCAGCATTTT	CASSQQGQPQHF
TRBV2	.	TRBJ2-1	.	TGTGCCAGCAGTTGGGACATCTCCTACAATGAGCAGTTCTTC	CASSWDISYNEQFF
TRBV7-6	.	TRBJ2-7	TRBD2	TGTGCCAGCAGCTCCCTTGACGGGAGGCCCCACGAGCAGTACTTC	CASSSLDGRPHEQYF
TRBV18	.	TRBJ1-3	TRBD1	TGTGCCAGCTCACCAGGACAGGGGGGTTACTCTGGAAACACCATATATTTT	CASSPGQGGYSGNTIYF
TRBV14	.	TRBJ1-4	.	TGTGCCAGCAGCCAAGACCTAAAGGGCAGGCTTAATGAAAAACTGTTTTTT	CASSQDLKGRLNEKLFF
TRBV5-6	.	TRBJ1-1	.	TGTGCCAGCAGCTTGGCAGGGATGAACACTGAAGCTTTCTTT	CASSLAGMNTEAFF
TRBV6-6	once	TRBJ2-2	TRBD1	TGTGCCAGCATTGACAGGGGGCTGGGCACCGGGGAGCTGTTTTTT	CASIDRGLGTGELFF
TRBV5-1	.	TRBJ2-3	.	TGCGCCAGCAGCCCCGGCCCAGGGGCAGGCACGCAGTATTTT	CASSPGPGAGTQYF
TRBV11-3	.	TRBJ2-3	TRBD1	TGTGCCAGCAGCTGGGGACAGGGTGAGACAGATACGCAGTATTTT	CASSWGQGETDTQYF
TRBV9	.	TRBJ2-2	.	TGTGCCAGCAGCGCCAATTACAGGGCGAGCGGGGAGCTGTTTTTT	CASSANYRASGELFF
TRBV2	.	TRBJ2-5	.	TGTGCCAGCAGTGAGTGGCTAGCGAAAGCGGAGACCCAGTACTTC	CASSEWLAKAETQYF
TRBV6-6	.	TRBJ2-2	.	TGTGCCAGCAGCCGGCGTTCTCTCGGGGAGCTGTTTTTT	CASSRRSLGELFF
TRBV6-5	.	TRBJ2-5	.	TGTGCCAGCAGGACCGGACAGGGTAGCGGGGAGACCCAGTACTTC	CASRTGQGSGETQYF
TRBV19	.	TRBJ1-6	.	TGTGCCACGACCCCTGGGCCAGAACATAATTCACCCCTCCACTTT	CATTPGPEHNSPLHF
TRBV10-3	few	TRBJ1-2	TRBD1	TGTGCCATCAGTCCGGGACAGGGGCCCTACACCTTC	CAISPGQGPYTF
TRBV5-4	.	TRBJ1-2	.	TGTGCCAGCAGCTTGGCTGGGACAACCTCTTTGGACTATGGCTACACCTTC	CASSLAGTTSLDYGYTF
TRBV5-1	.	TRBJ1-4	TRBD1	TGCGCCAGCAGCCACGGGGGCGGGACAGGGGCGGTGGAACTGTTTTTT	CASSHGGGTGAVELFF